Below, 26 T cell receptor beta chains from the same sample are listed, as sequenced in a study of T cells in tuberculosis. Sequencing used immunoSEQ multiplex PCR; TCRdb keeps in-frame clones, though not all of them. The sample carries approximately 30,000 clones, under 95% recorded once. The sequenced sample consisted of PBMCs. The receptors here all came from a donor aged 5 to 30 with latent tuberculosis or without tuberculosis infection. Some clones in this sample may be carry-over from other donors' samples.

CDR3 region: CASSEVGRYSPLHF. The CDR3 DNA sequence: TGTGCCAGCAGTGAAGTGGGCCGCTATTCACCCCTCCACTTT. The J gene is TRBJ1-6, the V gene TRBV2, with D unresolved. The V and J ends lost 1 base and 8 bases respectively, with 9 bases between them. The CDR3 sequence is 14 residues long. Germline V lookup: CDR1 SNHLY, CDR2 FYNNEI.

The V call is TRBV6-5, the J call TRBJ1-5; no clear D. Trimming took 2 bases from V and 2 from J, leaving 7 bases between them. Germline values: CDR1 MNHEY, CDR2 SVGAGI. The CDR3 runs to 14 residues. The DNA for the CDR3 is TGTGCCAGCAGTTACCTGGGCCGCAATCAGCCCCAGCATTTT. Its protein product is CASSYLGRNQPQHF.

CDR3: CASSDRGAGGRTGELFF. CDR3 DNA: TGTGCCAGCAGCGACCGGGGAGCGGGGGGTCGTACCGGGGAGCTGTTTTTT. The genes are TRBV4-2 and TRBJ2-2; 9 bases are a match to TRBD2. Looked up from germline, CDR1 is LGHNA and CDR2 is YNFKEQ. V lost 5 bases to trimming and J lost 5 bases; unmatched junction nucleotides: 12. The CDR3 has 17 residues.

The gene calls are TRBV7-2 and TRBJ2-2; 7 nucleotides line up with TRBD2. After removal of 3 bases from V and 0 bases from J, the junction contained 1 base not matched to a gene. CDR3 length: 15 amino acids. Per the germline V gene, CDR1 is SGHTA and CDR2 is FQGNSA. CDR3 protein: CASSFLAANTGELFF. The CDR3 nucleotides read TGTGCCAGCAGCTTCCTAGCGGCGAACACCGGGGAGCTGTTTTTT.

This clone was found once. This sequence joins TRBV6-1 and TRBJ2-1; D is possibly TRBD1 (5 bases). Germline CDR1 reads MNHNS; CDR2 reads SASEGT. The CDR3 runs to 13 residues. Trimming cost V 3 bases and J 3 bases, with 6 bases left between them. Written as DNA, the CDR3 is TGTGCCAGCAGTGAGACAGACTACAATGAGCAGTTCTTC. Its translation is CASSETDYNEQFF.

The chain has TRBV5-1 and TRBJ1-1; TRBD1 might be the D (5 bases). Germline values: CDR1 SGHRS, CDR2 YFSETQ. The CDR3 is 13 residues long. Deletions cut 1 base from V and 5 bases from J, with 9 bases between. CDR3 region: CASSLSGETEAFF. CDR3 DNA sequence: TGCGCCAGCAGCTTGTCGGGGGAAACTGAAGCTTTCTTT.

The V call is TRBV28, the J call TRBJ1-5; tentative D call: TRBD1 (5 bases). Trimming removed 7 bases at V and 6 bases at J, with 22 bases between. There are 16 residues in the CDR3. Germline V CDR1 and CDR2: MDHEN, SYDVKM. CDR3 bases: TGTGCCAGCACCTTAGGGGTGGGTAACGGGTTTCAGCCCCAGCATTTT. Protein product: CASTLGVGNGFQPQHF.

The chain employs TRBV2 and TRBJ1-5; the D gene is possibly TRBD1 (6 bases). V was pared by 6 bases and J by 3 bases, with 15 bases between. The CDR3 spans 15 residues. Germline CDR1 SNHLY, CDR2 FYNNEI. For the CDR3, the DNA is TGTGCCAGCAGCCCCCAGACAGGTCTCAATCAGCCCCAGCATTTT. Residues: CASSPQTGLNQPQHF.

V and J are TRBV7-6 and TRBJ1-1; D gene ambiguous. Germline CDR1 reads SGHVS; CDR2 reads FNYEAQ. The CDR3 runs 15 residues. The germline V and J ends were trimmed by 5 bases and 1 base, with 14 bases remaining between them. As DNA, the CDR3 is TGTGCCAGCAGCAGGCGGGGAGGAGGGAACACTGAAGCTTTCTTT. This encodes CASSRRGGGNTEAFF.

The rearrangement links TRBV29-1 to TRBJ1-1, with unresolved D. Trimming took 7 bases from V and 5 from J, leaving 8 bases between them. Germline loops: CDR1 SQVTM, CDR2 ANQGSEA. This CDR3 is 10 amino acids long. The CDR3 protein is CSATETEAFF. The CDR3, as DNA: TGCAGCGCCACCGAGACTGAAGCTTTCTTT.

The chain employs TRBV4-1 and TRBJ2-1, with TRBD2 matching 11 bases. The CDR3 is 16 residues long. V was clipped by 3 bases and J by 6 bases; unmatched bases: 7. Germline V gives CDR1 MGHRA, CDR2 YSYEKL. CDR3 DNA: TGCGCCAGCAGCCAGGATGGACTAGCGGGCTTCAATGAGCAGTTCTTC. It specifies CASSQDGLAGFNEQFF.

This rearrangement joins TRBV4-1 to TRBJ2-1; 7 bases align to TRBD1. Per germline, CDR1 MGHRA and CDR2 YSYEKL. The length of the CDR3 is 13 residues. J gave up 5 bases and V 6 bases, and 4 bases lay outside the gene matches. The DNA of the CDR3 is TGCGCCAGCAGGACAGGGTCCAACAATGAGCAGTTCTTC. This encodes CASRTGSNNEQFF.

The V gene is TRBV20-1, the J gene TRBJ2-1; 8 bases map to TRBD1. The length of the CDR3 is 10 residues. The trim removed 6 bases at V and 13 bases at J, leaving 5 bases unmatched. The germline V gene encodes CDR1 DFQATT and CDR2 SNEGSKA (reference sequence). The CDR3 protein is CSAQQGGQFF. Written as DNA, the CDR3 is TGCAGTGCCCAACAGGGGGGACAGTTCTTC.

This chain uses TRBV6-4 with TRBJ2-1, with 11 positions matching TRBD2. Germline CDR1 MRHNA, CDR2 SNTAGT. The CDR3 length is 16 residues. Trimming cost V 3 bases and J 9 bases; bases outside gene matches: 10. CDR3 loop: CASSEVAGGHGSEQFF. CDR3 nucleotide sequence: TGTGCCAGCAGTGAGGTAGCGGGAGGGCATGGTAGTGAGCAGTTCTTC.

The chain has TRBV11-2 and TRBJ1-1; 8 bases match TRBD1. V shed 5 bases and J 0 bases; nucleotides not matched to a gene: 2. From germline, CDR1 is SGHAT and CDR2 FQNNGV. CDR3 length: 14 amino acids. This chain's CDR3 is CASSMDRVNTEAFF. As DNA, the CDR3 is TGTGCCAGCAGCATGGACAGGGTGAACACTGAAGCTTTCTTT.

V usage is TRBV9 and J usage is TRBJ2-1, with 11 bases fitting TRBD2. The ends lost 3 bases at V and 7 bases at J; junction bases unmatched: 3. Germline CDR1 reads SGDLS; CDR2 reads YYNGEE. The length of the CDR3 is 14 residues. CDR3 sequence reads: CASSASGRTNEQFF. The CDR3 DNA reads TGTGCCAGCAGCGCTAGCGGGAGGACGAATGAGCAGTTCTTC. The full variable domain, completed using reference TRBV9 and TRBJ2-1, is DSGVTQTPKHLITATGQRVTLRCSPRSGDLSVYWYQQSLDQGLQFLIQYYNGEERAKGNILERFSAQQFPDLHSELNLSSLELGDSALYFCASSASGRTNEQFFGPGTRLTVL.

CDR3 bases: TGCGCCAGCAGCTCGGGACAGGGTGAAGATACGCAGTATTTT. It codes for CASSSGQGEDTQYF. The gene calls are TRBV5-1 and TRBJ2-3; the match to TRBD1 covers 9 bases. V lost 3 bases, J lost 5 bases, and 4 bases stayed unmatched. Germline V gene lookup returns CDR1 SGHRS and CDR2 YFSETQ. This CDR3 is built from 14 residues.

V is TRBV5-6 and J is TRBJ2-7, with 8 bases aligning to TRBD1. This CDR3 contains 16 residues. Per the germline V gene, CDR1 is SGHDT and CDR2 is YYEEEE. V shed 4 bases, J shed 0 bases, and the junction held 9 bases outside the gene matches. The CDR3 loop reads CASSPIHQGASYEQYF. The CDR3, as DNA: TGTGCCAGCAGCCCGATTCATCAGGGGGCCTCCTACGAGCAGTACTTC.

This clone was seen a single time. This chain connects TRBV20-1 to TRBJ1-2; D is uncertain. Trimming took off 3 bases at V and 6 bases at J, with 8 bases between the two ends. This CDR3 is 11 amino acids long. The germline gives CDR1 DFQATT, CDR2 SNEGSKA (reference sequence). DNA for the CDR3: TGCAGTGCTAGCCCCCAGAATGGCTACACCTTC. Translated: CSASPQNGYTF.

This chain links TRBV15 with TRBJ1-1; D is undetermined. This CDR3 contains 12 residues. Germline loops: CDR1 LNHNV, CDR2 YYDKDF (reference sequence). Trimming removed 1 base from V and 4 bases from J, with 4 bases in between. CDR3 in DNA: TGTGCCACCAGCAGAGTGAGCACTGAAGCTTTCTTT. Amino acid sequence: CATSRVSTEAFF.

The V call is TRBV5-5, the J call TRBJ2-7; TRBD1 agrees at 12 bases. Germline V gene sequence: CDR1 SGHKS, CDR2 YYEKEE (reference sequence). The CDR3 covers 16 residues. With 0 bases clipped from V and 5 bases from J, the junction kept 6 bases outside the gene matches. CDR3 coding DNA: TGTGCCAGCAGCTTGGCGCTCGGGACAGGGGGCAACGAGCAGTACTTC. This codes for CASSLALGTGGNEQYF.

The chain links TRBV5-1 to TRBJ1-2; TRBD1 agrees at 8 bases. The CDR3 is 14 residues long. Trimming cost V 0 bases and J 6 bases; bases outside gene matches: 4. Per germline, CDR1 SGHRS and CDR2 YFSETQ. The CDR3 spells CASSLGDRTDGYTF. The CDR3 DNA is TGCGCCAGCAGCTTGGGGGACAGGACGGATGGCTACACCTTC.

The chain has TRBV6-1 and TRBJ2-3, with D tentatively TRBD2 (6 bases). V lost 2 bases and J 11 bases, leaving 14 bases between the germline ends. The germline gives CDR1 MNHNS, CDR2 SASEGT. This CDR3 has 13 amino acids. The CDR3 DNA is TGTGCCAGCAGTGAAACGGTAGCGGACCAGCAGTATTTT. Translation gives CASSETVADQQYF.

The chain uses TRBV6-6 and TRBJ2-7, with 14 bases lining up with TRBD2. The germline gives CDR1 MNHNY, CDR2 SVGAGI (reference sequence). The CDR3 totals 15 residues. The junction had 5 bases not matched to a gene; V was cut back by 6 bases and J by 4 bases. As DNA, the CDR3 is TGTGCCAGCAGCTTAGGACTAGCGGGAGGTTACGAGCAGTACTTC. Amino acid sequence: CASSLGLAGGYEQYF.

The rearrangement joins TRBV7-3 to TRBJ2-7; 8 bases align to TRBD2. J was trimmed by 0 bases and V by 2 bases; bases with no gene match: 21. Germline CDR1 and CDR2: SGHTA and FQGTGA. The CDR3 sequence is 21 residues long. The CDR3 region is CASSLRLAKETTNPSSYEQYF. DNA of the CDR3: TGTGCCAGCAGCTTACGACTAGCGAAAGAAACAACTAACCCGAGCTCCTACGAGCAGTACTTC.

This chain connects TRBV6-6 to TRBJ1-2; the match to TRBD1 covers 7 bases. Germline V gene sequence: CDR1 MNHNY, CDR2 SVGAGI (reference sequence). The CDR3 has 15 residues. V shed 7 bases and J 8 bases; nucleotides not matched to a gene: 16. The CDR3 nucleotides read TGTGCCAGCACGGGAAGACAGGGAGAGGTTGGGGGCTACACCTTC. Amino acid sequence: CASTGRQGEVGGYTF.